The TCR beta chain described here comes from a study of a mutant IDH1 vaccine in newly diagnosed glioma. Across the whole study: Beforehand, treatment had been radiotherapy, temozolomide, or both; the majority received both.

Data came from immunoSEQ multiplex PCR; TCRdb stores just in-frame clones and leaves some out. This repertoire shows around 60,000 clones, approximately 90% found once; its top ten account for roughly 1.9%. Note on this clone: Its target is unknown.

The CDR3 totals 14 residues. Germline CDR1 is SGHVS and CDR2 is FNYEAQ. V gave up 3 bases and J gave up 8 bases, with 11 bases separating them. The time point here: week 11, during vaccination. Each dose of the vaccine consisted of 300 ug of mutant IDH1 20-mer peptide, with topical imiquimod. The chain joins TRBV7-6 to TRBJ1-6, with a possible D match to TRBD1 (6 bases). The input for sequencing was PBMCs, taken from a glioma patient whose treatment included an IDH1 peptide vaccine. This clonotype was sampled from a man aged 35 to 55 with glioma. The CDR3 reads CASSFTGRDSPLHF. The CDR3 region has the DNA TGTGCCAGCAGCTTTACAGGGAGAGATTCACCCCTCCACTTT. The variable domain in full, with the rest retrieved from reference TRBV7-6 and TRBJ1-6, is GAGVSQSPRYKVTKRGQDVALRCDPISGHVSLYWYRQALGQGPEFLTYFNYEAQQDKSGLPNDRFSAERPEGSISTLTIQRTEQRDSAMYRCASSFTGRDSPLHFGNGTRLTVT.